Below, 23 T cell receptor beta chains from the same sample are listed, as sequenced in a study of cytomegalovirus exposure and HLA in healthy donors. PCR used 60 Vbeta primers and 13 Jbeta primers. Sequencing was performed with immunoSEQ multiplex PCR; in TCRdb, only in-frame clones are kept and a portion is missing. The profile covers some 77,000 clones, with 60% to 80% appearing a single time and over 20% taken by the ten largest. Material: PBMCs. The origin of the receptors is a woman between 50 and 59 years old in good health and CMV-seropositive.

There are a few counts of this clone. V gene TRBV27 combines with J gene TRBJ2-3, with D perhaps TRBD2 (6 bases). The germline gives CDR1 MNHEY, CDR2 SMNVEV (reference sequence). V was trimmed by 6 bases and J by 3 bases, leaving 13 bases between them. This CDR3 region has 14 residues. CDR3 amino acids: CASRVSGGTDTQYF. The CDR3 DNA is TGTGCCAGCAGGGTATCCGGGGGTACAGATACGCAGTATTTT.

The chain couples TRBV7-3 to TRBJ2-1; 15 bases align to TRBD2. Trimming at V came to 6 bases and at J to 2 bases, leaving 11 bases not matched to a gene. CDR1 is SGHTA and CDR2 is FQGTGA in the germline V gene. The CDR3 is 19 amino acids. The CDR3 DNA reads TGTGCCAGCAGTGACCCTGGACTAGCGGGGGGGCGGACCTACAATGAGCAGTTCTTC. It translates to CASSDPGLAGGRTYNEQFF.

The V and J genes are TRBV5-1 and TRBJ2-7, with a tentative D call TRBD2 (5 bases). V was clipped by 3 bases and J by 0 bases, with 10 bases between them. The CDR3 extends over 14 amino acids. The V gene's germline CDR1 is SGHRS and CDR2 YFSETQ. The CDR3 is CASSSTGSSYEQYV. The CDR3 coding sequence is TGCGCCAGCAGCTCAACGGGGAGCTCCTACGAGCAGTACGTC.

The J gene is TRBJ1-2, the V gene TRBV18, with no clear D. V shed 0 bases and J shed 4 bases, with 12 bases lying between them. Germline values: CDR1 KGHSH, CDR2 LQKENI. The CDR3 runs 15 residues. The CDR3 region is CASSPPVEGSYGYTF. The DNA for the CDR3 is TGTGCCAGCTCACCACCGGTGGAGGGTAGCTATGGCTACACCTTC.

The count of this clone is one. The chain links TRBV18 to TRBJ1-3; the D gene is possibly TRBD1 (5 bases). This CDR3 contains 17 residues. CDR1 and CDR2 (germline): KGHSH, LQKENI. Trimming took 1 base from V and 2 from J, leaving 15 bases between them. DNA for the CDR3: TGTGCCAGCTCACCACTCTCCATTTTAGGGGCTGGAAACACCATATATTTT. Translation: CASSPLSILGAGNTIYF.

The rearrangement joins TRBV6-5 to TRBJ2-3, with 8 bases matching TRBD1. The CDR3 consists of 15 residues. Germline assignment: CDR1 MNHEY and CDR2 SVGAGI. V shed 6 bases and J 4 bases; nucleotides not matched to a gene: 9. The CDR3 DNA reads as TGTGCCAGCAGGGTGGGACAGGTCGGGCCAGATACGCAGTATTTT. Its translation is CASRVGQVGPDTQYF.

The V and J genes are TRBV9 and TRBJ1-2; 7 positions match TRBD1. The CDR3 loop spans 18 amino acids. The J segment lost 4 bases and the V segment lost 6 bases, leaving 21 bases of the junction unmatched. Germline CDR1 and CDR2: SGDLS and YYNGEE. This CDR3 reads CASTRAQGVRQGGYGYTF. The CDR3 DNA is TGTGCCAGCACCCGAGCCCAGGGTGTACGACAGGGTGGCTATGGCTACACCTTC.

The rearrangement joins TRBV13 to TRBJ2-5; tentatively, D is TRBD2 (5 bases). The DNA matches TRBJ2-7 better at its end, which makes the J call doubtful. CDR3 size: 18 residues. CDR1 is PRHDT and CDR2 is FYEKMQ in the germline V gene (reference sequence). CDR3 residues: CASSLGKIWDREIYEQYF. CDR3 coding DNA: TGTGCCAGCAGCTTAGGGAAGATTTGGGATAGGGAGATTTACGAGCAGTACTTC.

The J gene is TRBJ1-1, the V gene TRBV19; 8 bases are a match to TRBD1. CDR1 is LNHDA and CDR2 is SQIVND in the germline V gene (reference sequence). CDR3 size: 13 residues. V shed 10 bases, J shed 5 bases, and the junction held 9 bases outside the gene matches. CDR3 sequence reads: CATRTGGGTEAFF. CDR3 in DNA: TGTGCCACTCGTACAGGGGGAGGGACTGAAGCTTTCTTT.

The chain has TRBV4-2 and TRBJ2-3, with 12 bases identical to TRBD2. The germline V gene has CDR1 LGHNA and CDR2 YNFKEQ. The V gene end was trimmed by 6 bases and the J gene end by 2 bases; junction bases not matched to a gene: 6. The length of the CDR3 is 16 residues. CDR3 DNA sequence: TGTGCCAGCAGTCCTAGGACTAGCGGGAACACAGATACGCAGTATTTT. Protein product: CASSPRTSGNTDTQYF.

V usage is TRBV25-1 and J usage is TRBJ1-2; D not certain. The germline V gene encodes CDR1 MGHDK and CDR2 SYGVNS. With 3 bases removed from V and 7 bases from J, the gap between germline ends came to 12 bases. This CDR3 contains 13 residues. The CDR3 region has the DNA TGTGCCAGCAGTGATCGAGAGGCGTCTGGCTACACCTTC. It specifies CASSDREASGYTF.

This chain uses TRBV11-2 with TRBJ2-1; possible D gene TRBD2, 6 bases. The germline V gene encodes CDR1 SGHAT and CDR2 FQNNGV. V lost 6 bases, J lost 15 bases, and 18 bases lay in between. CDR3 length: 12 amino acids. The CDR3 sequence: CASSLLAYPTFF. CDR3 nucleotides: TGTGCCAGCAGTCTACTAGCTTATCCAACGTTCTTC.

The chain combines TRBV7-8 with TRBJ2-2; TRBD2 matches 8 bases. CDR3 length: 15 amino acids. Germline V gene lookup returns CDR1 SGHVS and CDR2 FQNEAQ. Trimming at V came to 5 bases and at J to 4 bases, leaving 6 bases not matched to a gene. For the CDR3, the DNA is TGTGCCAGCAGCGCAGCGGGGGCCGGCACCGGGGAGCTGTTTTTT. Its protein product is CASSAAGAGTGELFF.

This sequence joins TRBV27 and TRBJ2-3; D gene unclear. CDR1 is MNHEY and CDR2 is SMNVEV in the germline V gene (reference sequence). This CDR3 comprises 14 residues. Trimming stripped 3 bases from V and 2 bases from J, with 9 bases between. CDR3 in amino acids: CASSLSDPTDTQYF. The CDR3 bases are TGTGCCAGCAGTTTGTCAGATCCCACAGATACGCAGTATTTT.

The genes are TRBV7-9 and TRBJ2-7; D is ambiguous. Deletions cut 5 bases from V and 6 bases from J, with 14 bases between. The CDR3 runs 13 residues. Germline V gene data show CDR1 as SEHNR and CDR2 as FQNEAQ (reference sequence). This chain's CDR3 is CASSLVAGSEQYF. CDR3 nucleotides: TGTGCCAGCAGCCTTGTGGCTGGCTCCGAGCAGTACTTC.

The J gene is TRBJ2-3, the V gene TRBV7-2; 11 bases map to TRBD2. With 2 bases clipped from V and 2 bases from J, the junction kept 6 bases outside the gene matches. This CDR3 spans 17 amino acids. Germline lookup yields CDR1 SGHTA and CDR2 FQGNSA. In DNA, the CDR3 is TGTGCCAGCAGCTTATCCGGGACTAGCGGCACCACAGATACGCAGTATTTT. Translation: CASSLSGTSGTTDTQYF.

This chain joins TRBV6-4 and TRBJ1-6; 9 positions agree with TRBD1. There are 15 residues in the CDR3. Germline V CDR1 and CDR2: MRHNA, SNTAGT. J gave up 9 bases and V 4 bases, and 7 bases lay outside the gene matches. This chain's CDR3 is CASSASGTGLSPLHF. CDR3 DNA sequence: TGTGCCAGCAGTGCTTCCGGGACAGGGCTTTCACCCCTCCACTTT.

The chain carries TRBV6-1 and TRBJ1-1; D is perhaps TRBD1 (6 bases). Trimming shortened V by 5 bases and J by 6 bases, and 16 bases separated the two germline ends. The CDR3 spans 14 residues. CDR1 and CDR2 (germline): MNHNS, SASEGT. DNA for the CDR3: TGTGCCAGCAGTTTAATTCAACAGGGCCCTGAAGCTTTCTTT. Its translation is CASSLIQQGPEAFF.

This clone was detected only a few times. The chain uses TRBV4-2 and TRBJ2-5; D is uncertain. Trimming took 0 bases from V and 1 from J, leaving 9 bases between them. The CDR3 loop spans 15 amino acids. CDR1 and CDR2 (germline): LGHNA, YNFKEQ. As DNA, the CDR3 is TGTGCCAGCAGCCAAGAGTTACAATCCCAAGAGACCCAGTACTTC. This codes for CASSQELQSQETQYF.

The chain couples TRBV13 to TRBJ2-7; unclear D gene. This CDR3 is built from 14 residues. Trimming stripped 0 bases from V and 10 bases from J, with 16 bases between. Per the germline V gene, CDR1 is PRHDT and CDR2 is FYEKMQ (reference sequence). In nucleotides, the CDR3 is TGTGCCAGCAGCTTAGGCGGGTCCTACGGTGGACAGTACTTC. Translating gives CASSLGGSYGGQYF.

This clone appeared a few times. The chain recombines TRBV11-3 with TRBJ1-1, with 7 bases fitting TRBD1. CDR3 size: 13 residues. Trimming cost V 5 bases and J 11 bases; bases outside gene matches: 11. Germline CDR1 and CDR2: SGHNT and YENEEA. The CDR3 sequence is CASSPSPDRDAFF. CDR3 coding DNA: TGTGCCAGCAGCCCCTCCCCCGACAGGGATGCTTTCTTT. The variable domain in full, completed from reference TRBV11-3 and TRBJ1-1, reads EAGVVQSPRYKIIEKKQPVAFWCNPISGHNTLYWYLQNLGQGPELLIRYENEEAVDDSQLPKDRFSAERLKGVDSTLKIQPAELGDSAVYLCASSPSPDRDAFFGQGTRLTVV.

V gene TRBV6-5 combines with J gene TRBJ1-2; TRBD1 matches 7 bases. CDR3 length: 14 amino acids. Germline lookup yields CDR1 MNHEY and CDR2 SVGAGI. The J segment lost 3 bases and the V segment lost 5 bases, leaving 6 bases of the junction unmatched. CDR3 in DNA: TGTGCCAGCAGTGTATTGGGACAGCACTATGGCTACACCTTC. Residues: CASSVLGQHYGYTF.

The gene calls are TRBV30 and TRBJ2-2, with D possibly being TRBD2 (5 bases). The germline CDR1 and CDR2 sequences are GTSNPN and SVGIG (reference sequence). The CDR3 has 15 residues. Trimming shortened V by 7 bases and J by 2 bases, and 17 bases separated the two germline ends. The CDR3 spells CASHMSGVNTGELFF. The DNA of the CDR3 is TGTGCCTCGCATATGAGCGGAGTTAACACCGGGGAGCTGTTTTTT.